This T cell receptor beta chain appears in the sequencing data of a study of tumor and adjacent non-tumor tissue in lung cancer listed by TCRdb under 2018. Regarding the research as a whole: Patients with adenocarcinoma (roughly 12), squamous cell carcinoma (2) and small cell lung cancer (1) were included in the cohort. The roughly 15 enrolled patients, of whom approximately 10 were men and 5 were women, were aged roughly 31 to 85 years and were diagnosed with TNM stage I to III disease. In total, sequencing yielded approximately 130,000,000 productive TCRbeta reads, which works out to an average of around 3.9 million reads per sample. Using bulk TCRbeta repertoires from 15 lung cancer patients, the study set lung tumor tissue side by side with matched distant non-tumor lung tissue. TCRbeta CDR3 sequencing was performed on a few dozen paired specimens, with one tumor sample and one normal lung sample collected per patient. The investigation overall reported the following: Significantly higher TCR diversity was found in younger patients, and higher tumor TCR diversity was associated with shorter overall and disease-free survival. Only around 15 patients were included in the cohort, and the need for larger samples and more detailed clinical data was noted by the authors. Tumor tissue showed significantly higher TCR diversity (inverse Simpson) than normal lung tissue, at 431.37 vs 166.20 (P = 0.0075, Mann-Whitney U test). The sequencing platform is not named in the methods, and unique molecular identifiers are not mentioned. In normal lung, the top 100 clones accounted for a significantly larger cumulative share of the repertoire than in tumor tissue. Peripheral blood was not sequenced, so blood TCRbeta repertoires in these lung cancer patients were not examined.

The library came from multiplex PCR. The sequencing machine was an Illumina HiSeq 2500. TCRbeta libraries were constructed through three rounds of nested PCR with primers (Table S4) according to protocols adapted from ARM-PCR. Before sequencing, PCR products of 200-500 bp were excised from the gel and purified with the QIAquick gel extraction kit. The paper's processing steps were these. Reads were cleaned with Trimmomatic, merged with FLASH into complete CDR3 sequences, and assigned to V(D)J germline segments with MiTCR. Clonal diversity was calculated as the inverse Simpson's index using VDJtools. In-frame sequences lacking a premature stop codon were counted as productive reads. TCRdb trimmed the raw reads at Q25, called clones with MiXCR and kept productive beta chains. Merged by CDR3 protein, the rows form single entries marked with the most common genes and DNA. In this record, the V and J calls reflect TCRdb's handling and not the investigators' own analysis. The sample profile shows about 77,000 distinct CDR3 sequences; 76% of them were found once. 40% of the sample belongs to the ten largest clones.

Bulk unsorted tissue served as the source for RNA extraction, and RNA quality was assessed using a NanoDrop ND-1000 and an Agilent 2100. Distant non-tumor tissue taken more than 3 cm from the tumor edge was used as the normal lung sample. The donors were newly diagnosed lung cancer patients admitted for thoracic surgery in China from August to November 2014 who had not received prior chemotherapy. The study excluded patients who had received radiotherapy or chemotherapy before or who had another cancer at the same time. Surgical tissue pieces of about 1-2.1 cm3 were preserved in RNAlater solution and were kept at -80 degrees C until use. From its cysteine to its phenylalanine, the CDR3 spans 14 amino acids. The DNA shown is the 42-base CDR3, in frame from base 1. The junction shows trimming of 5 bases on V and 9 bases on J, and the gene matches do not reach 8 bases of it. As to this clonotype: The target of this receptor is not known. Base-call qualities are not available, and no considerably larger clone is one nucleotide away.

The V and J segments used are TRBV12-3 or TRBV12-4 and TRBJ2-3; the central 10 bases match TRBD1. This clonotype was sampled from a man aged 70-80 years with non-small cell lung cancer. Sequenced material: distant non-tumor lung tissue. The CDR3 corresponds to CASSLRDRGTTQYF. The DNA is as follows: TGTGCCAGCAGTCTCCGGGACAGGGGTACGACGCAGTATTTT.